One sample yielded the 3 T cell receptor beta chains listed below, sequenced in a study of PD-1 blockade in mismatch repair-deficient tumors. Profiled with immunoSEQ multiplex PCR; TCRdb holds only in-frame clones, not every one. The top ten hold over 3% of the sample, which has approximately 37,000 clones, approximately 85% seen once. The input for sequencing was peripheral blood, taken about 81 weeks after starting pembrolizumab. The receptors derive from an adult with mismatch repair-deficient cancer.

The chain recombines TRBV25-1 with TRBJ1-5; weak D call: TRBD1 (5 bases). V dropped 9 bases and J dropped 7 bases, with 13 bases sitting between them. The CDR3 loop spans 12 amino acids. Germline V gene lookup returns CDR1 MGHDK and CDR2 SYGVNS. CDR3: CASTQQVQPQHF. The CDR3, as DNA: TGTGCCAGTACTCAACAGGTCCAGCCCCAGCATTTT. Full variable domain (remainder filled in from reference TRBV25-1 and TRBJ1-5): EADIYQTPRYLVIGTGKKITLECSQTMGHDKMYWYQQDPGMELHLIHYSYGVNSTEKGDLSSESTVSRIRTEHFPLTLESARPSHTSQYLCASTQQVQPQHFGDGTRLSIL.

V gene TRBV7-2 combines with J gene TRBJ2-6; D remains ambiguous. Germline CDR1 is SGHTA and CDR2 is FQGNSA. The V end was cut by 2 bases, the J end by 0 bases, with 8 bases between. The CDR3 contains 16 residues. CDR3 nucleotide sequence: TGTGCCAGCAGCTTAACGAGGTCCTCTGGGGCCAACGTCCTGACTTTC. Amino acids: CASSLTRSSGANVLTF.

The gene calls are TRBV15 and TRBJ1-1; 7 bases map to TRBD1. J lost 4 bases, V lost 0 bases, and 2 bases had no gene match. The CDR3 spans 14 residues. The germline gives CDR1 LNHNV, CDR2 YYDKDF (reference sequence). CDR3 nucleotide sequence: TGTGCCACCAGCAGAGACAACAGGGGCACTGAAGCTTTCTTT. It translates to CATSRDNRGTEAFF.